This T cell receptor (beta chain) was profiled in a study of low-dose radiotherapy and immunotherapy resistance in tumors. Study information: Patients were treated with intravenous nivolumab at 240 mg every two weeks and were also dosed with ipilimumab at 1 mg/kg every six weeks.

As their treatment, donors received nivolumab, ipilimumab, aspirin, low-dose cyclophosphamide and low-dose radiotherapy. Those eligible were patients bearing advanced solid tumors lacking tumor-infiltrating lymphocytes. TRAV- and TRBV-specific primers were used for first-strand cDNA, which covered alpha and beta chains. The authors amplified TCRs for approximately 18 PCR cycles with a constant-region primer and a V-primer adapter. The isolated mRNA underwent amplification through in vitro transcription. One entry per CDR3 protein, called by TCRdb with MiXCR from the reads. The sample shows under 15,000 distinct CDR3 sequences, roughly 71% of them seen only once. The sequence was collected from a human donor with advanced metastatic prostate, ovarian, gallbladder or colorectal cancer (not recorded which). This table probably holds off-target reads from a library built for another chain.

The CDR3 region has the DNA TGTGCCATCAGTGAGTCCCTAGCGGGTACGCAGTATTTT. This encodes CAISESLAGTQYF. The chain links TRBV10-3 to TRBJ2-3; the match to TRBD2 covers 8 bases. CDR3 length: 13 residues. Looked up from germline, CDR1 is ENHRY and CDR2 is SYGVKD. V gave up 0 bases and J gave up 8 bases; unmatched junction bases: 1.